The next 5 T cell receptor beta chains were all read from a single sample in a study of technical replicates of blood from a few donors. Measured with immunoSEQ multiplex PCR; TCRdb has only the in-frame clones, and not every one. Here the sample spans more than 70,000 clones, about nine tenths being singletons. The specimen sequenced was T cells isolated from PBMCs. The source is a human donor in good health.

The chain has TRBV5-8 and TRBJ2-1; 9 bases align to TRBD2. Germline CDR1 SGHTS, CDR2 YDEGEE. The V and J ends lost 1 base and 0 bases, in that order; junction bases with no gene match: 8. CDR3 size: 18 residues. In DNA, the CDR3 is TGTGCCAGCAGCTTGATCTTCGGTAGCGGGAGCTCCTACAATGAGCAGTTCTTC. Protein: CASSLIFGSGSSYNEQFF. Together with reference TRBV5-8 and TRBJ2-1, the CDR3 gives the full variable domain: EAGVTQSPTHLIKTRGQQATLRCSPISGHTSVYWYQQALGLGLQFLLWYDEGEERNRGNFPPRFSGRQFPNYSSELNVNALELEDSALYLCASSLIFGSGSSYNEQFFGPGTRLTVL.

The rearrangement joins TRBV27 to TRBJ1-2; 7 bases line up with TRBD1. The CDR3 is 14 amino acids. V trimming: 3 bases; J trimming: 10 bases; junction bases outside the gene matches: 11. Per the germline V gene, CDR1 is MNHEY and CDR2 is SMNVEV (reference sequence). The CDR3 is CASSFLGTELHYTF. The DNA of the CDR3 is TGTGCCAGCAGTTTCCTAGGGACAGAGCTACACTACACCTTC.

The chain joins TRBV5-1 to TRBJ2-6, with D perhaps TRBD1 (5 bases). Per the germline V gene, CDR1 is SGHRS and CDR2 is YFSETQ. Trimming stripped 4 bases from V and 0 bases from J, with 8 bases between. The CDR3 runs to 15 residues. CDR3 in DNA: TGCGCCAGCAGCCAGGGTATCTCTGGGGCCAACGTCCTGACTTTC. Translated: CASSQGISGANVLTF.

The rearrangement joins TRBV9 to TRBJ1-1, with a tentative D call TRBD1 (5 bases). CDR3 length equals 13 residues. Germline V CDR1 and CDR2: SGDLS, YYNGEE. Trimming took 2 bases from V and 4 from J, leaving 9 bases between them. Here the CDR3 reads CASSVGGATEAFF. The CDR3 DNA reads TGTGCCAGCAGCGTTGGAGGGGCCACTGAAGCTTTCTTT. Supplemented by reference TRBV9 and TRBJ1-1, the full variable domain reads DSGVTQTPKHLITATGQRVTLRCSPRSGDLSVYWYQQSLDQGLQFLIQYYNGEERAKGNILERFSAQQFPDLHSELNLSSLELGDSALYFCASSVGGATEAFFGQGTRLTVV.

The chain is built from TRBV6-5 and TRBJ1-2; D is uncertain. V shed 10 bases and J shed 3 bases, with 18 bases lying between them. Germline loops: CDR1 MNHEY, CDR2 SVGAGI. This CDR3 region has 14 residues. CDR3 region: CATTGSGFDYGYTF. The CDR3 coding sequence is TGTGCCACCACTGGCTCGGGGTTTGACTATGGCTACACCTTC.